This T cell receptor (beta chain) was documented in a study of cytotoxic CD8 clonotypes in ibrutinib-treated CLL. Looking at the study overall: The group held under twelve relapsed/refractory and under 16 treatment-naive patients, with 17 to 18 IGHV unmutated. The average sample held approximately 240,000 productive templates and tens of thousands of productive rearrangements. Findings and limits, study-wide: Baseline values of clonality outstripped age-matched healthy donors and followed circulating CD8+ T-cell counts.

On this clone: Its matching antigen is unknown.

The CDR3 has 13 amino acids. V lost 4 bases to trimming and J lost 2 bases, with 12 bases between them. Germline CDR1 and CDR2: SQVTM and ANQGSEA. The assay was immunoSEQ multiplex PCR, and TCRdb's table has in-frame clones only and misses some. In the table there are hundreds of thousands of clones, over 60% of which are singletons. The input for sequencing was PBMCs, taken after 36 months of ibrutinib treatment. The rearrangement joins TRBV29-1 to TRBJ2-7; D may match TRBD1 or TRBD2 (6 bases each). The sequence was collected from a human donor with chronic lymphocytic leukemia. CDR3 protein: CSVVGGSPYEQYF. The CDR3 bases are TGCAGCGTTGTAGGGGGGAGTCCCTACGAGCAGTACTTC.